A selection of T cell receptor beta chains follows, all from one sample in a study of CD8+ T cells in alopecia areata. The repertoire was sequenced with immunoSEQ multiplex PCR; TCRdb's copy has only in-frame clones and lacks some. The sample holds some 80,000 clones, around two thirds seen once. The material sequenced was CD8+ T cells sorted from blood, taken at week 24, from a patient treated with tofacitinib. The source of these receptors is a human donor with alopecia areata. Each CDR3 is given with its conserved first and last residue. The D gene is left open where the match is weak. Clone size appears in some rows only: once, few, many, or a class for an expanded clone.

- | - | TRBJ2-7 | TRBV4-3 | CASSTDQSTYYEQYF | TGCGCCAGCAGCACCGATCAGTCAACTTACTACGAGCAGTACTTC
once | - | TRBJ1-6 | TRBV10-3 | CAISDYRPYNSPLHF | TGTGCCATCAGTGACTACCGGCCTTATAATTCACCCCTCCACTTT
- | - | TRBJ2-3 | TRBV19 | CASINQRGVWYF | TGTGCCAGTATCAACCAGAGGGGGGTCTGGTATTTT
- | TRBD1 | TRBJ1-2 | TRBV27 | CASSPGQGYGYTF | TGTGCCAGCAGCCCCGGACAGGGATATGGCTACACCTTC
- | - | TRBJ2-1 | TRBV5-1 | CASSLSHAPPPQNNEQFF | TGCGCCAGCAGCTTGAGTCATGCGCCCCCCCCACAAAACAATGAGCAGTTCTTC
- | - | TRBJ2-2 | TRBV11-1 | CASSLLILDTGELFF | TGTGCCAGCAGCTTGCTAATCCTGGACACCGGGGAGCTGTTTTTT
- | - | TRBJ1-2 | TRBV27 | CASRTWEGYTF | TGTGCCAGCAGAACTTGGGAGGGCTACACCTTC
- | - | TRBJ1-4 | TRBV2 | CASSEGGGTNEKLFF | TGTGCCAGCAGTGAAGGCGGGGGAACTAATGAAAAACTGTTTTTT
- | - | TRBJ2-1 | TRBV5-1 | CASSLVGLNEQFF | TGCGCCAGCAGCTTGGTGGGGCTGAATGAGCAGTTCTTC
- | TRBD1 | TRBJ1-5 | TRBV19 | CASSIGGQGRQPQHF | TGTGCCAGTAGTATAGGGGGACAGGGGAGACAGCCCCAGCATTTT
- | TRBD2 | TRBJ2-1 | TRBV7-2 | CASSLVVIAGVGNEQFF | TGTGCCAGCAGCTTAGTGGTAATAGCGGGAGTAGGCAATGAGCAGTTCTTC
- | - | TRBJ2-7 | TRBV29-1 | CSVEDRGQGGEQYF | TGCAGCGTTGAAGACAGGGGCCAAGGTGGCGAGCAGTACTTC
- | TRBD2 | TRBJ2-5 | TRBV4-1 | CASSYRLAGDQETQYF | TGCGCCAGCAGCTACCGACTAGCGGGGGACCAAGAGACCCAGTACTTC
- | - | TRBJ2-1 | TRBV27 | CASSLSYSEGVGEQFF | TGTGCCAGCAGTTTATCGTATAGTGAGGGGGTTGGTGAGCAGTTCTTC
- | TRBD1 | TRBJ2-5 | TRBV7-9 | CASRTGPKTQYF | TGTGCCAGCAGGACAGGGCCAAAGACCCAGTACTTC
- | TRBD1 | TRBJ2-2 | TRBV27 | CASSLTGGHTGELFF | TGTGCCAGCAGTTTAACAGGGGGGCACACCGGGGAGCTGTTTTTT
- | - | TRBJ1-3 | TRBV30 | CAWTVTGSGNTIYF | TGTGCCTGGACCGTCACTGGTTCCGGAAACACCATATATTTT
- | TRBD2 | TRBJ2-1 | TRBV5-1 | CASSLAWEPRGGNEQFF | TGCGCCAGCAGCTTGGCCTGGGAGCCCCGGGGGGGGAATGAGCAGTTCTTC
- | - | TRBJ2-3 | TRBV9 | CASSVGRGGLSTDTQYF | TGTGCCAGCAGCGTAGGTAGGGGCGGCCTTAGCACAGATACGCAGTATTTT
- | - | TRBJ1-1 | TRBV4-1 | CASSPVGPNTEAFF | TGCGCCAGCAGCCCGGTGGGGCCGAACACTGAAGCTTTCTTT
few | - | TRBJ2-1 | TRBV7-9 | CASSWEALSSYNEQFF | TGTGCCAGCAGCTGGGAAGCATTGAGCTCCTACAATGAGCAGTTCTTC
few | - | TRBJ2-2 | TRBV28 | CASSLSKVATGELFF | TGTGCCAGCAGTTTAAGTAAGGTAGCCACCGGGGAGCTGTTTTTT
- | - | TRBJ2-1 | TRBV9 | CASSVSGYNEQFF | TGTGCCAGCAGCGTATCAGGATACAATGAGCAGTTCTTC
- | TRBD2 | TRBJ2-5 | TRBV6-6 | CASNLWTSEETQYF | TGTGCCAGCAACCTATGGACTAGTGAAGAGACCCAGTACTTC
- | - | TRBJ2-7 | TRBV29-1 | CSVDQGEAYEQYF | TGCAGCGTTGACCAGGGCGAGGCCTACGAGCAGTACTTC
- | TRBD2 | TRBJ2-6 | TRBV4-1 | CASSQEGRDFISGANVLTF | TGCGCCAGCAGCCAAGAGGGGAGGGATTTTATCTCTGGGGCCAACGTCCTGACTTTC
few | - | TRBJ2-2 | TRBV14 | CASSQVYGELFF | TGTGCCAGCAGCCAAGTCTACGGGGAGCTGTTTTTT
- | - | TRBJ2-5 | TRBV4-1 | CASSPTTNQETQYF | TGCGCCAGCAGTCCCACTACAAACCAAGAGACCCAGTACTTC
- | - | TRBJ2-1 | TRBV6-5 | CASSTRDTGNEQFF | TGTGCCAGCTCGACTAGGGATACGGGCAATGAGCAGTTCTTC
- | TRBD1 | TRBJ2-7 | TRBV5-1 | CASSLDRGYDEQYF | TGCGCCAGCAGCCTGGACAGGGGATACGACGAGCAGTACTTC
- | TRBD2 | TRBJ2-1 | TRBV7-6 | CASSLGTSDEQFF | TGTGCCAGCAGCTTAGGGACTAGCGATGAGCAGTTCTTC
- | - | TRBJ2-5 | TRBV28 | CASSLEQKETQYF | TGTGCCAGCAGTTTAGAACAGAAAGAGACCCAGTACTTC
- | - | TRBJ2-4 | TRBV6-1 | CSCLATKNIQYF | TGCTCGTGTTTAGCGACCAAAAACATTCAGTACTTC
few | - | TRBJ2-6 | TRBV7-2 | CASSFDSGANVLTF | TGTGCCAGCAGCTTCGACTCTGGGGCCAACGTCCTGACTTTC
- | TRBD1 | TRBJ2-2 | TRBV4-1 | CASSYKRNRGTNTGELFF | TGCGCCAGCAGCTACAAGAGAAACAGGGGAACGAACACCGGGGAGCTGTTTTTT
- | - | TRBJ1-5 | TRBV7-9 | CASSGTDYSNQPQHF | TGTGCCAGCAGCGGGACTGATTATAGCAATCAGCCCCAGCATTTT
many | - | TRBJ2-3 | TRBV7-3 | CASGFGGDTQYF | TGTGCCAGCGGATTCGGTGGAGATACGCAGTATTTT
- | - | TRBJ2-1 | TRBV5-1 | CASSLAVWLSSYNEQFF | TGCGCCAGCAGCTTGGCGGTGTGGTTGAGCTCCTACAATGAGCAGTTCTTC
- | - | TRBJ2-1 | TRBV27 | CASAFGVSNEQFF | TGTGCCAGCGCCTTCGGGGTGTCAAATGAGCAGTTCTTC
- | - | TRBJ2-4 | TRBV27 | CASSLRAGLAKNIQYF | TGTGCCAGCAGTTTACGGGCAGGGCTGGCCAAAAACATTCAGTACTTC
- | TRBD2 | TRBJ2-1 | TRBV6-5 | CASSYSSGRVELF | TGTGCCAGCAGTTACTCCAGCGGGAGGGTTGAGCTCTTC
- | - | TRBJ2-5 | TRBV5-1 | CASSPGGHEETQYF | TGCGCCAGCAGCCCGGGGGGACACGAAGAGACCCAGTACTTC
- | - | TRBJ1-1 | TRBV15 | CATNGGAANTEAFF | TGTGCCACCAATGGGGGGGCGGCGAACACTGAAGCTTTCTTT
- | TRBD2 | TRBJ2-1 | TRBV11-2 | CASSISGSHNEQFF | TGTGCCAGCAGCATTAGCGGGAGCCACAATGAGCAGTTCTTC
once | TRBD2 | TRBJ2-5 | TRBV7-7 | CASSSPGLAGELQETQYF | TGTGCCAGCAGCTCACCGGGACTAGCGGGGGAGCTCCAAGAGACCCAGTACTTC
- | - | TRBJ2-4 | TRBV5-1 | CASSLVTQAKNIQYF | TGCGCCAGCAGCTTGGTGACCCAGGCCAAAAACATTCAGTACTTC
- | - | TRBJ2-5 | TRBV6-5 | CASKGRETQYF | TGTGCCAGCAAGGGGAGGGAGACCCAGTACTTC
few | - | TRBJ1-5 | TRBV23-1 | CASSQWIHNQPQHF | TGCGCCAGCAGTCAATGGATCCACAATCAGCCCCAGCATTTT
few | TRBD2 | TRBJ2-1 | TRBV9 | CASSARTGTSLHEQFF | TGTGCCAGCAGCGCCCGGACCGGGACTAGCCTCCATGAGCAGTTCTTC
- | - | TRBJ2-7 | TRBV27 | CASSLAVSSYEQYF | TGTGCCAGCAGTTTGGCGGTTAGCTCCTACGAGCAGTACTTC
few | - | TRBJ2-1 | TRBV4-1 | CASSQETPDEQFF | TGCGCCAGCAGCCAAGAGACCCCTGATGAGCAGTTCTTC
few | - | TRBJ2-5 | TRBV9 | CASSVGVSKTQYF | TGTGCCAGCAGCGTAGGGGTCTCGAAGACCCAGTACTTC